These T cell receptor beta chains were read from a single sample in a study of cytomegalovirus exposure and HLA in healthy donors. Using immunoSEQ multiplex PCR, the repertoire was profiled, and TCRdb retains in-frame clones only, with some absent. The sample carries more than 110,000 clones, about 80% recorded once. Source material: PBMCs. The receptors stem from a young man in good health and CMV-seropositive. Both conserved end residues are part of each CDR3. D genes are given only for firm matches. Rows give clone size only sometimes, using once, few, many, or a class for an expanded clone.

v_gene,abundance,d_gene,j_gene,CDR3aa,CDR3nt
TRBV19,NA,TRBD1,TRBJ1-5,CASSLDRYSNQPQHF,TGTGCCAGTAGCCTGGACAGGTATAGCAATCAGCCCCAGCATTTT
TRBV5-1,NA,NA,TRBJ2-2,CASSSTTGTSSGELFF,TGCGCCAGCAGCTCAACTACCGGGACATCTTCCGGGGAGCTGTTTTTT
TRBV28,NA,NA,TRBJ2-3,CASSLAGRTDTQYF,TGTGCCAGCAGTTTAGCGGGTCGGACAGATACGCAGTATTTT
TRBV6-1,NA,NA,TRBJ1-1,CASSRRGGTEAFF,TGTGCCAGCAGCCGTCGGGGGGGCACTGAAGCTTTCTTT
TRBV10-1,few,NA,TRBJ1-3,CASSETLGGSSGNTIYF,TGCGCCAGCAGTGAGACACTAGGCGGAAGCTCTGGAAACACCATATATTTT
TRBV13,NA,TRBD1,TRBJ2-2,CASSFNRGAGELFF,TGTGCCAGCAGCTTTAACAGGGGGGCCGGGGAGCTGTTTTTT
TRBV4-1,NA,TRBD2,TRBJ2-1,CASSQEVTSGPYNEQFF,TGCGCCAGCAGCCAAGAAGTCACTAGCGGGCCTTACAATGAGCAGTTCTTC
TRBV19,NA,TRBD1,TRBJ1-2,CASRPSTGGEYGYTF,TGTGCCAGTAGACCCTCGACAGGGGGCGAGTATGGCTACACCTTC
TRBV6-5,NA,TRBD1,TRBJ2-7,CASRTGGRYEQYF,TGTGCCAGCAGGACAGGGGGCCGGTACGAGCAGTACTTC
TRBV30,once,NA,TRBJ2-1,CAWRAVNEQFF,TGTGCCTGGAGGGCTGTCAATGAGCAGTTCTTC
TRBV5-1,NA,NA,TRBJ1-1,CASSGSTEAFF,TGCGCCAGCAGCGGGAGCACTGAAGCTTTCTTT
TRBV5-5,few,TRBD1,TRBJ1-5,CASSPQGAVNQPQHF,TGTGCCAGCAGCCCCCAGGGGGCCGTCAATCAGCCCCAGCATTTT
TRBV7-9,NA,NA,TRBJ1-5,CASSSGGGGYSNQPQHF,TGTGCCAGCAGCTCGGGAGGTGGGGGTTACAGCAATCAGCCCCAGCATTTT
TRBV7-3,NA,NA,TRBJ1-4,CASPVPNEKLFF,TGTGCCAGCCCAGTCCCCAATGAAAAACTGTTTTTT
TRBV7-9,NA,TRBD2,TRBJ2-5,CASSLGGGTSIETQYF,TGTGCCAGCAGCTTAGGAGGGGGGACTAGCATTGAGACCCAGTACTTC
TRBV7-3,NA,TRBD2,TRBJ2-4,CASSLGGGRQNIQYF,TGTGCCAGCAGCTTAGGCGGGGGAAGGCAGAACATTCAGTACTTC
TRBV4-1,NA,TRBD1,TRBJ2-7,CASSQTPGQGIYEQYF,TGCGCCAGCAGCCAAACCCCGGGACAGGGAATCTACGAGCAGTACTTC
TRBV7-2,NA,TRBD1,TRBJ2-7,CASSSDRAQYF,TGTGCCAGCAGCTCAGACAGGGCCCAGTACTTC
TRBV28,NA,NA,TRBJ1-2,CASSSQAHGFYGYTF,TGTGCCAGCAGTTCACAGGCACACGGGTTCTATGGCTACACCTTC
TRBV6-6,NA,TRBD1,TRBJ1-2,CASSHAGGEGYGYTF,TGTGCCAGCAGTCACGCAGGGGGCGAAGGCTATGGCTACACCTTC
TRBV27,few,TRBD1,TRBJ1-1,CASAYRGQNTEAFF,TGTGCCAGCGCCTACAGGGGACAGAACACTGAAGCTTTCTTT
TRBV19,NA,TRBD1,TRBJ1-2,CASSMGQVYGYTF,TGTGCCAGTAGTATGGGACAGGTCTATGGCTACACCTTC
TRBV10-3,NA,TRBD2,TRBJ2-3,CATKGGGSSTDTQYF,TGTGCCACAAAGGGTGGCGGGAGCAGCACAGATACGCAGTATTTT
TRBV5-4,NA,TRBD2,TRBJ2-4,CASSLGGGEAWNIQYF,TGTGCCAGCAGCTTGGGCGGGGGGGAGGCGTGGAACATTCAGTACTTC
TRBV28,NA,NA,TRBJ1-2,CASSPRQVGYTF,TGTGCCAGCAGTCCAAGACAGGTTGGCTACACCTTC
TRBV18,NA,TRBD1,TRBJ1-1,CASSQQGLMNTEAFF,TGTGCCAGCTCACAACAGGGGCTAATGAACACTGAAGCTTTCTTT
TRBV7-2,NA,NA,TRBJ1-6,CASSLEPGLYNSPLHF,TGTGCCAGCAGCTTAGAGCCAGGCCTCTATAATTCACCCCTCCACTTT
TRBV6-5,NA,NA,TRBJ1-2,CTSGPHRDTYGCTF,NA
TRBV10-3,NA,TRBD2,TRBJ2-7,CAISESFDEAGVTYEQYF,TGTGCCATCAGTGAGTCCTTTGATGAAGCGGGAGTAACCTACGAGCAGTACTTC
TRBV7-9,NA,TRBD2,TRBJ2-1,CSSSFGLAGKVEQFF,TGTTCCAGCAGCTTCGGACTAGCGGGAAAGGTTGAGCAGTTCTTC
TRBV5-1,NA,TRBD2,TRBJ2-2,CASSLGLAENTGELFF,TGCGCCAGCAGCCTTGGACTAGCAGAGAACACCGGGGAGCTGTTTTTT
TRBV6-5,NA,NA,TRBJ2-7,CASSLQAAYEQYF,TGTGCCAGCAGTTTACAGGCTGCCTACGAGCAGTACTTC
TRBV11-1,NA,TRBD1,TRBJ2-3,CASSFQGAEADTQYF,TGTGCCAGCAGCTTCCAGGGGGCGGAGGCAGATACGCAGTATTTT
TRBV19,NA,TRBD2,TRBJ2-1,CASSPRPGLAGARGYNEQFF,TGTGCCAGTAGTCCGCGCCCGGGACTAGCGGGAGCCCGGGGGTACAATGAGCAGTTCTTC
TRBV6-1,few,NA,TRBJ1-4,CASSVRGREKLFF,TGTGCCAGCAGTGTTAGGGGTAGGGAAAAACTGTTTTTT
TRBV16,NA,NA,TRBJ1-5,CASSHRQGEVQPQHF,TGTGCCAGCAGCCATCGCCAGGGCGAGGTTCAGCCCCAGCATTTT
TRBV9,NA,NA,TRBJ2-3,CASSVSGITDTQYF,TGTGCCAGCAGCGTATCCGGGATTACAGATACGCAGTATTTT
TRBV9,NA,NA,TRBJ2-3,CASSGGMRSVDTQYF,TGTGCCAGCAGTGGGGGGATGCGGAGTGTGGATACGCAGTATTTT
TRBV6-5,NA,TRBD1,TRBJ1-1,CASSSMGTGSTEAFF,TGTGCCAGCAGTTCGATGGGGACAGGGAGTACTGAAGCTTTCTTT
TRBV9,few,TRBD1,TRBJ2-7,CASSVRQGEEQYF,TGTGCCAGCAGCGTTCGTCAGGGGGAGGAGCAGTACTTC
TRBV28,NA,NA,TRBJ2-7,CASSTVPGVSEQYF,TGTGCCAGCAGCACCGTCCCAGGGGTGAGTGAGCAGTACTTC
TRBV11-2,once,TRBD2,TRBJ2-2,CASSLSSPRDYGTGELFF,TGTGCCAGCAGCTTATCCTCCCCTCGGGACTACGGCACCGGGGAGCTGTTTTTT
TRBV6-6,NA,NA,TRBJ2-5,CASAAGHQETQYF,TGTGCCAGCGCGGCGGGACACCAAGAGACCCAGTACTTC
TRBV13,NA,TRBD2,TRBJ2-3,CASSLGLGGGGTDTQYF,TGTGCCAGCAGCTTAGGCCTCGGCGGGGGGGGCACAGATACGCAGTATTTT
TRBV4-2,NA,NA,TRBJ2-7,CASSQGTHSYEQYF,TGTGCCAGCAGCCAGGGGACTCATTCCTACGAGCAGTACTTC
TRBV10-2,NA,TRBD2,TRBJ2-3,CASSTGTSGTDTQYF,TGCGCCAGCTCTACCGGGACTAGCGGCACAGATACGCAGTATTTT
TRBV19,NA,NA,TRBJ1-6,CAAGDGRYNSPLHF,TGTGCCGCAGGGGATGGGAGATATAATTCACCCCTCCACTTT
TRBV7-2,NA,TRBD1,TRBJ1-2,CASSFNRGNSNYGYTF,TGTGCCAGCAGCTTCAACAGGGGGAACTCTAACTATGGCTACACCTTC
TRBV7-3,NA,TRBD2,TRBJ2-3,CASSPLLAGADTQYF,TGTGCCAGCAGCCCCCTTCTAGCGGGGGCAGATACGCAGTATTTT
TRBV30,NA,NA,TRBJ1-5,CAWGAPGLGSNQPQHF,TGTGCCTGGGGGGCTCCGGGACTGGGTAGCAATCAGCCCCAGCATTTT